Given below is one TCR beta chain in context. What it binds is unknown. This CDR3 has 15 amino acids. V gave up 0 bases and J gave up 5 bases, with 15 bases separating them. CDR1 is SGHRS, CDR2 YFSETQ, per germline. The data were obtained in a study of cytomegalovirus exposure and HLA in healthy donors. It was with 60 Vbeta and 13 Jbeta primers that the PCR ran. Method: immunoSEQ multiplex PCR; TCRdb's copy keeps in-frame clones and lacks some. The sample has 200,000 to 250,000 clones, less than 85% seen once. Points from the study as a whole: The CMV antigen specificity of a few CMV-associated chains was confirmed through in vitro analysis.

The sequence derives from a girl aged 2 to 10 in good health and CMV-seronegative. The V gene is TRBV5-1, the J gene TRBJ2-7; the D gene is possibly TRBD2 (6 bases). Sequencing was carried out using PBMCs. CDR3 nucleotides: TGCGCCAGCAGCTTGGGTAGGGGAGGCACCCACGAGCAGTACTTC. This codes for CASSLGRGGTHEQYF. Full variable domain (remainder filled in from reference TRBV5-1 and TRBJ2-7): KAGVTQTPRYLIKTRGQQVTLSCSPISGHRSVSWYQQTPGQGLQFLFEYFSETQRNKGNFPGRFSGRQFSNSRSEMNVSTLELGDSALYLCASSLGRGGTHEQYFGPGTRLTVT.